This is a list of T cell receptor beta chains from one sample in a study of cytomegalovirus exposure and HLA in healthy donors. Assay: immunoSEQ multiplex PCR; the TCRdb copy retains only in-frame clones and omits some. The sample records 150,000 to 200,000 clones, roughly 80% being singletons. The sequencing sample was made of PBMCs. The receptor set was obtained from a girl between 5 and 17 years old in good health and CMV-seropositive. Both conserved end residues are part of each CDR3. The D gene is left open where the match is weak. Expanded clones are given a class, and other clones once, few, many or no size at all.

NA | TRBJ1-2 | NA | TRBV6-1 | CASSAGGRVQAWGGYTF | TGTGCCAGCAGTGCCGGGGGGAGGGTACAAGCCTGGGGTGGCTACACCTTC
NA | TRBJ2-1 | TRBD2 | TRBV2 | CASSGQRGFEQFF | TGTGCCAGCAGTGGGCAGCGGGGGTTTGAGCAGTTCTTC
NA | TRBJ1-1 | NA | TRBV27 | CASRENTEAFF | TGTGCCAGCCGGGAGAACACTGAAGCTTTCTTT
once | TRBJ2-1 | TRBD2 | TRBV27 | CASSLGDPLAGGQKQFF | TGTGCCAGCAGTTTAGGAGACCCCCTAGCGGGGGGGCAAAAGCAGTTCTTC
NA | TRBJ1-1 | NA | TRBV11-3 | CASSLGDGGETEAFF | TGTGCCAGCAGCTTAGGGGACGGGGGTGAAACTGAAGCTTTCTTT
once | TRBJ1-2 | TRBD1 | TRBV19 | CASSIGGTAYGYTF | TGTGCCAGTAGTATCGGTGGGACAGCCTATGGCTACACCTTC
NA | TRBJ2-5 | TRBD2 | TRBV11-3 | CASSLRGMPETQYF | TGTGCCAGCAGCTTGCGGGGGATGCCAGAGACCCAGTACTTC
once | TRBJ1-4 | TRBD1 | TRBV5-6 | CASSLQGAPPTNEKLFF | TGTGCCAGCAGCTTGCAGGGGGCCCCGCCAACTAATGAAAAACTGTTTTTT
once | TRBJ2-2 | TRBD2 | TRBV9 | CASRDEAGGTGELFF | TGTGCCAGCAGGGACGAAGCGGGAGGAACCGGGGAGCTGTTTTTT
NA | TRBJ1-5 | NA | TRBV30 | CAWARSRIGNQPQHF | TGTGCCTGGGCCCGCAGCAGGATAGGCAATCAGCCCCAGCATTTT
NA | TRBJ1-3 | TRBD1 | TRBV18 | CASSPGTGSTAGNTIYF | TGTGCCAGCTCACCAGGGACAGGGTCTACCGCTGGAAACACCATATATTTT
NA | TRBJ2-5 | NA | TRBV2 | CASSETYYQETQYF | TGTGCCAGCAGTGAAACCTATTACCAAGAGACCCAGTACTTC
NA | TRBJ2-6 | TRBD1 | TRBV30 | CAWSVGQPGANVLTF | TGTGCCTGGAGTGTGGGACAGCCTGGGGCCAACGTCCTGACTTTC
once | TRBJ1-2 | TRBD1 | TRBV2 | CASQGNRGAFYGYTF | TGTGCCAGCCAGGGTAACAGGGGCGCCTTCTATGGCTACACCTTC
NA | TRBJ1-1 | NA | TRBV2 | CASSAGAGAFF | TGTGCCAGCAGTGCAGGGGCCGGAGCTTTCTTT
NA | TRBJ2-1 | TRBD1 | TRBV9 | CASSVSSGGYEQFF | TGTGCCAGCAGCGTTAGTTCAGGGGGCTATGAGCAGTTCTTC
NA | TRBJ1-2 | NA | TRBV7-2 | CASSPSNYGYTF | TGTGCCAGCAGCCCGTCCAACTATGGCTACACCTTC
once | TRBJ1-1 | NA | TRBV5-1 | CASSPEGNPEAFF | TGCGCCAGCAGCCCGGAGGGGAACCCTGAAGCTTTCTTT
NA | TRBJ2-5 | TRBD2 | TRBV5-1 | CASSLAISGAYQETQYF | TGCGCCAGCAGCTTGGCCATTAGCGGGGCCTACCAAGAGACCCAGTACTTC
NA | TRBJ2-1 | NA | TRBV18 | CASSPQRSSYNEQFF | TGTGCCAGCTCACCACAGCGGAGCTCCTACAATGAGCAGTTCTTC
NA | TRBJ2-1 | TRBD1 | TRBV11-3 | CASSLGQGAHNEQFF | TGTGCCAGCAGCTTAGGACAGGGGGCCCACAATGAGCAGTTCTTC
once | TRBJ2-3 | TRBD2 | TRBV9 | CASSVDAPQRGGADTQYF | TGTGCCAGCAGCGTGGACGCCCCCCAGCGGGGGGGCGCAGATACGCAGTATTTT
NA | TRBJ2-3 | TRBD2 | TRBV28 | CASSSIAGGTDTQYF | TGTGCCAGCAGTTCGATAGCGGGGGGCACAGATACGCAGTATTTT
NA | TRBJ2-7 | NA | TRBV11-3 | CASSLEGSYEQYF | TGTGCCAGCAGCTTAGAGGGCAGCTACGAGCAGTACTTC
NA | TRBJ2-3 | NA | TRBV1 | CTSSPPGLAGPDTQYF | TGCACCAGCAGCCCACCGGGACTAGCGGGACCAGATACGCAGTATTTT
NA | TRBJ2-5 | TRBD2 | TRBV9 | CASSVGAGLAGGPETQYF | TGTGCCAGCAGCGTCGGAGCAGGACTAGCGGGGGGGCCGGAGACCCAGTACTTC
NA | TRBJ1-3 | TRBD1 | TRBV28 | CASSLRQGAGDTIYF | TGTGCCAGCAGTTTACGGCAGGGGGCAGGAGACACCATATATTTT
once | TRBJ1-2 | TRBD1 | TRBV28 | CASSPRDRVRGYTF | TGTGCCAGCAGTCCCCGGGACAGGGTAAGAGGCTACACCTTC
NA | TRBJ2-1 | NA | TRBV7-2 | CASSPLAVSEQFF | TGTGCCAGCAGCCCCTTGGCGGTCAGTGAGCAGTTCTTC
NA | TRBJ2-5 | NA | TRBV9 | CASSADRGGKYF | TGTGCCAGCAGCGCCGACAGGGGAGGGAAGTACTTC
NA | TRBJ1-1 | TRBD1 | TRBV27 | CASSLQGAGNTEAFF | TGTGCCAGCAGTTTACAGGGGGCCGGGAACACTGAAGCTTTCTTT
few | TRBJ2-7 | NA | TRBV28 | CASSLRDTFRLQYF | TGTGCCAGCAGTTTAAGGGACACCTTTCGTCTTCAGTACTTC
NA | TRBJ1-5 | TRBD1 | TRBV27 | CATGTVGGNQPQHF | TGTGCCACCGGGACAGTCGGGGGCAATCAGCCCCAGCATTTT
NA | TRBJ1-5 | TRBD1 | TRBV19 | CASSISTGDGSNQPQHF | TGTGCCAGTAGTATATCGACAGGGGATGGGAGCAATCAGCCCCAGCATTTT
once | TRBJ1-2 | NA | TRBV2 | CASSDQQAGGYTF | TGTGCCAGCAGTGATCAGCAGGCAGGTGGCTACACCTTC
NA | TRBJ1-1 | TRBD1 | TRBV18 | CASSPGTGMGTEAFF | TGTGCCAGCTCACCAGGGACAGGGATGGGAACTGAAGCTTTCTTT
few | TRBJ2-3 | NA | TRBV5-5 | CASSPVTSTDTQYF | TGTGCCAGCAGCCCGGTAACTAGCACAGATACGCAGTATTTT
NA | TRBJ2-5 | TRBD2 | TRBV29-1 | CSVERTSGETQYF | TGCAGCGTTGAACGGACTAGCGGCGAGACCCAGTACTTC
NA | TRBJ2-3 | TRBD2 | TRBV7-8 | CASRRLAGGKDTQYF | TGTGCCAGCAGAAGATTAGCGGGAGGCAAAGATACGCAGTATTTT
NA | TRBJ2-5 | NA | TRBV6-1 | CASRVVTGQETQYF | TGTGCCAGCAGAGTGGTGACAGGCCAAGAGACCCAGTACTTC
NA | TRBJ2-1 | TRBD2 | TRBV28 | CASTLGGFSGNEQFF | TGTGCCAGCACCTTGGGAGGGTTTAGCGGCAATGAGCAGTTCTTC
NA | TRBJ2-3 | NA | TRBV11-2 | CASSLSGADTDTQYF | TGTGCCAGCAGCTTATCGGGTGCGGACACAGATACGCAGTATTTT
NA | TRBJ1-2 | TRBD1 | TRBV6-5 | CASSYTTRGPDYGYTF | TGTGCCAGCAGTTACACCACCAGGGGGCCTGACTATGGCTACACCTTC
NA | TRBJ1-2 | NA | TRBV19 | CASSLTQGLNYGYTF | TGTGCCAGTAGTCTTACCCAGGGGCTCAACTATGGCTACACCTTC
NA | TRBJ1-2 | NA | TRBV6-5 | CAGCRQVHYGYTF | TGTGCCGGATGTAGACAGGTCCACTATGGCTACACCTTC
NA | TRBJ1-5 | NA | TRBV19 | CASSIRDKSNQPQHF | TGTGCCAGTAGTATCCGGGACAAGAGCAATCAGCCCCAGCATTTT
NA | TRBJ1-1 | NA | TRBV7-9 | CASSLVIVYTEAFF | TGTGCCAGCAGCTTAGTCATTGTGTACACTGAAGCTTTCTTT
NA | TRBJ1-1 | TRBD1 | TRBV19 | CASSRTALGQGALGAFF | TGTGCCAGTAGTAGAACGGCCCTGGGACAGGGGGCTTTGGGAGCTTTCTTT
NA | TRBJ2-6 | NA | TRBV4-3 | CASSQDRLRGLEGANVLTF | TGCGCCAGCAGCCAAGACCGCCTCAGGGGTCTAGAAGGGGCCAACGTCCTGACTTTC
few | TRBJ2-7 | TRBD1 | TRBV29-1 | CSVLRTGGPSYEQYF | TGCAGCGTTCTCCGGACAGGGGGTCCTTCCTACGAGCAGTACTTC
NA | TRBJ2-7 | NA | TRBV19 | CASSRTESYEQYF | TGTGCCAGTAGTCGGACAGAGTCCTACGAGCAGTACTTC